Included here is one T cell receptor beta chain sequence, with context. The antigen remains undetermined. Repertoires were generated with immunoSEQ multiplex PCR, while TCRdb's copy carries only in-frame clones and drops some. The top ten clones hold 6.9% of a sample with fewer than 90,000 clones, 88% of them seen once. The data belong to a study of T cell responses to AZD1222 COVID-19 vaccine. Analyses pooled second doses at about 4 or about 12 weeks. General observations from the study: Just a handful of AZD1222 recipients were seropositive at baseline. Clonal diversity was possibly underestimated, and the donors were mostly white British, with more females. After the peak T cell response, and only then, were repertoires sampled.

This specimen was peripheral blood, taken 28 days after the second AZD1222 dose. The clonotype comes from an adult who received the AZD1222 COVID-19 vaccine.

CDR3 sequence reads: CAISEPGQLDYEQYF. DNA for the CDR3: TGTGCCATCAGTGAGCCGGGACAGCTAGACTACGAGCAGTACTTC. The chain employs TRBV10-3 and TRBJ2-7, with TRBD1 matching over 7 bases. V trimming: 2 bases; J trimming: 3 bases; junction bases outside the gene matches: 7. This CDR3 spans 15 amino acids. The germline V gene has CDR1 ENHRY and CDR2 SYGVKD.